This T cell receptor (beta chain) was retrieved from a study of CD8 T cells in Susac syndrome. CDR1 and CDR2 from the germline V gene are SGDLS and YYNGEE. The CDR3 extends over 15 amino acids. V was pared by 4 bases and J by 4 bases, with 17 bases between. Reverse transcription of roughly 0.5 to 1 ug RNA was carried out with random hexamers. TCRdb processed the immunoSEQ multiplex PCR reads anew with MiXCR; each CDR3 protein has one entry. The sample includes 95,000 to 150,000 distinct CDR3 sequences, around 94% of them seen just once. Sequencing was done on a sample of CD8+ T cells from PBMCs. This receptor was identified in a human donor with Susac syndrome. The chain has TRBV9 and TRBJ1-2; D is possibly TRBD1 (5 bases). In DNA form, the CDR3 reads TGTGCCAGCAGCACGCGGGACGGGAACCCCTATGGCTACACCTTC. Amino acids: CASSTRDGNPYGYTF.